This record concerns one TCR beta chain sequence. This clonotype has ten or more counts. The specificity of this receptor is unknown. Base qualities were left out, and no much larger clone turns up one base away. Patients with ophthalmopathy had moderately to severely active disease, with a Clinical Activity Score of 3 or more, a NOSPECS grade of 4 or more, and a disease duration of less than 3 months. Patients with other autoimmune diseases, uncontrolled infections, pregnancy or lactation were excluded. Diagnosis relied on clinical symptoms, serum thyroxine, TRAb, thyroid ultrasound and orbital computed tomography. Ficoll-Paque density gradient centrifugation was used to isolate PBMCs from around 10 ml of fresh peripheral blood. Trizol reagent was used to extract the total RNA, and its quality was then checked on an Agilent 2100 Bioanalyzer. For repertoire sequencing, the TCR beta CDR3 regions were amplified from RNA transcripts. HTBI primers and the Qiagen OneStep RT-PCR kit were used in a first-round RT-PCR, which was followed by a second-round multiplex PCR, size selection and purification. The libraries underwent paired-end sequencing with 100 bp reads on an Illumina HiSeq2000. The study's own analysis went as follows. SOAPnuke was used to process the reads, removing any read that contained adapters or uncalled bases, had a mean Phred below 15, or lacked an exact match to the constant primer or identifier. COPE v1.2.5 was used to merge high-quality paired reads. Clonotypes were defined as unique nucleotide sequences and were aligned to IMGT TRB V, D and J references using MiTCR v1.1. Analysis was restricted to V-J combinations with a frequency above 0.0001, which covered roughly 99% of repertoires. A TCR clonal expansion and chaos score per V-J combination was defined as the ratio of F50 clonal expansion to chaos observed in the TCRdist matrix. Welch's t-statistics and random forest were used to reduce the features to about 12 V-J combinations, which were then used as input to a naive Bayes classifier. The similarity between thyroid and blood repertoires was quantified using the Morisita-Horn index. TCRdb reprocessing: public reads trimmed at Q25 with fastp, clones called with MiXCR, in-frame beta chains kept. Rows matching on CDR3 protein sequence are summarized as one entry with the most common DNA and genes. TCRdb, not the original authors, processed these V and J calls. The sample contains 300,000 or so distinct CDR3 sequences, about a sixth of them found a single time. The leading ten clones occupy about 12% of the sample.

This sample was included in a study of Graves' ophthalmopathy and Graves' hyperthyroidism (dated by TCRdb to about 2018). About the study as a whole: Peripheral blood was collected at initial diagnosis, before any treatment. In total, some 130 blood samples were TCR-sequenced: around 42 ophthalmopathy, approximately 75 hyperthyroidism and around 17 hyperthyroidism-to-ophthalmopathy patients. Following sampling, methimazole starting at 30 mg daily was administered to hyperthyroidism patients, and high-dose intravenous methylprednisolone was administered to ophthalmopathy patients. An independent validation cohort was composed of roughly 19 hyperthyroidism patients and around 16 patients who later progressed from hyperthyroidism to ophthalmopathy. T-cell repertoires of thyroid tissue and blood were compared in more than five hyperthyroidism patients. The study used signatures of the TCR beta repertoire to tell Graves' ophthalmopathy apart from Graves' hyperthyroidism and to predict which patients would progress to ophthalmopathy. To explore V-J signatures distinguishing ophthalmopathy from hyperthyroidism, a discovery set of 100 patients (about 43 ophthalmopathy, roughly 55 stable hyperthyroidism) was enrolled.

As encoded in the germline V gene, CDR1 is ENHRY while CDR2 is SYGVKD. The CDR3, from cysteine to phenylalanine, totals 16 residues. The read is trimmed to its CDR3 DNA, 48 bases read in frame from base 1. The germline V and J ends show losses of 2 bases and 0 bases respectively, and no gene match explains 5 bases of the junction. The study at large found these results: The 13-signature model separated ophthalmopathy from stable hyperthyroidism with approximately 90% sensitivity and around 84% specificity in cross-validation, and 80%/75% in the test set. In validation, the model predicted ophthalmopathy progression with 70.59% sensitivity and roughly 72% specificity; 12 predicted patients were CT-confirmed with GO in a median of approximately six months. Most of the expanded thyroid clonotypes with a frequency above 0.001 were also detected in blood, and it was suggested that the thyroid immune response may be reflected by blood repertoires. Sample size was not statistically predetermined, and group allocation was not concealed from the investigators.

The rearrangement joined TRBV10-3 to TRBJ2-7, with 9 junctional bases fitting TRBD1. The clonotype originates from an adult man with Graves' ophthalmopathy. Sample: peripheral blood. The CDR3: CAISEPGQGSSYEQYF. The nucleotide sequence is given as TGTGCCATCAGTGAGCCGGGACAGGGAAGCTCCTACGAGCAGTACTTC.